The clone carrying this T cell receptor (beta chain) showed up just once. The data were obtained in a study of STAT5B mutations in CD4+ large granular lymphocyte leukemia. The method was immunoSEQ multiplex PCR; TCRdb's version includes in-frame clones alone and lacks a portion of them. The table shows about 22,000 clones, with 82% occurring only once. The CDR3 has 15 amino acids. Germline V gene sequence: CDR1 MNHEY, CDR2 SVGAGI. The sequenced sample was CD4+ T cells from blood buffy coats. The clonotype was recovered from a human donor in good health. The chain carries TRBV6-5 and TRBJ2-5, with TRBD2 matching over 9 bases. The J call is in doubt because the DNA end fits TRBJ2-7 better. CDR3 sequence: CASSYSGLAFYEQYF. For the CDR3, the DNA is TGTGCCAGCAGTTACTCGGGACTAGCCTTCTACGAGCAGTACTTC.